This T cell receptor (beta chain) originates from a study of T cell changes during pregnancy in multiple sclerosis. This CDR3 spans 16 amino acids. The J segment lost 5 bases and the V segment lost 2 bases, leaving 6 bases of the junction unmatched. In germline, CDR1 is SGHDN, CDR2 FVKESK. Generated by immunoSEQ multiplex PCR, the TCRdb table keeps only in-frame clones and is missing some. The table includes around 30,000 clones, just over 90% detected once. The TCR originated in a female donor with multiple sclerosis, enrolled in a pregnancy study. Sequenced material: CD4+ T cells from peripheral blood mononuclear cells, taken after pregnancy. The V and J genes are TRBV14 and TRBJ2-3; 11 bases align to TRBD1. The chain's CDR3 is CASSQLGQGAIDTQYF. The CDR3 nucleotides are TGTGCCAGCAGCCAACTTGGACAGGGGGCTATAGATACGCAGTATTTT.